This TCR beta chain appears in the sequencing data of a study of blood T cell repertoires in COVID-19. Study context: Donors in the United States, Italy and Spain gave samples during acute or convalescent COVID-19.

Per the original data handling: Reference gene primers were amplified, and this amplification served to estimate nucleated cell counts. Sequencing used immunoSEQ multiplex PCR; TCRdb keeps in-frame clones, though not all of them. V and J calls and clone size are as listed in that table; D and trimming were resolved from the DNA. The sample includes a few hundred thousand clones, around 87% of them seen just once. Germline V gene sequence: CDR1 SGHTA, CDR2 FQGNSA. The V segment lost 2 bases and the J segment 5 bases; nucleotides outside the gene matches: 8. The CDR3 is 16 amino acids. Participant age was about 18 to 95 years, and participants resided in fewer than 25 US areas.

The sequence derives from a man aged 35-49 years in a cohort exposed to, infected with or recovered from COVID-19 (not recorded which). Sequencing was carried out using PBMCs or T cells enriched from blood (not recorded which). This sequence joins TRBV7-2 and TRBJ2-1, with 8 bases identical to TRBD1. CDR3 in DNA: TGTGCCAGCAGCTTAATGGGGACAGGTACTCACAATGAGCAGTTCTTC. As protein: CASSLMGTGTHNEQFF.